Below, 2 T cell receptor beta chains from the same sample are listed, as sequenced in a study of human T cells and chemical hapten exposure. TCRdb processed the RACE reads anew with MiXCR; each CDR3 protein has one entry. The sample has about 82,000 distinct CDR3 sequences, about 6.6% seen once. Regarding time point: patch test 2, 6 weeks after DPC sensitization. Treatment defined: therapeutic diphenylcyclopropenone sensitization with weekly scalp DPC. This material consisted of whole blood, taken in connection with sensitization to the hapten diphenylcyclopropenone (DPC). Receptors were obtained from a woman between 25 and 40 years old with alopecia areata. Some clones in this sample may be carry-over from other donors' samples.

This clonotype was observed many times. The J gene is TRBJ1-5, the V gene TRBV10-3; no clear D gene. This CDR3 has 13 residues. Germline V gene sequence: CDR1 ENHRY, CDR2 SYGVKD. V was shortened by 0 bases and J by 3 bases, with 3 bases between the two germline ends. CDR3 bases: TGTGCCATCAGTGAGTCGCTCAATCAGCCCCAGCATTTT. Translation: CAISESLNQPQHF.

This clonotype was detected many times. The V and J genes are TRBV29-1 and TRBJ2-3; 9 positions match TRBD2. J gave up 2 bases and V 7 bases, and 7 bases lay outside the gene matches. This CDR3 has 14 amino acids. Germline CDR1 SQVTM, CDR2 ANQGSEA. The CDR3 sequence is CSGELAGPTDTQYF. Here the CDR3 DNA reads TGCAGCGGAGAGCTAGCGGGGCCCACAGATACGCAGTATTTT.